The clone carrying this T cell receptor (beta chain) was counted ten times or more. The lymph nodes were axillary draining lymph nodes from breast cancer patients. The record originates from a study of breast tumors, draining lymph nodes, adjacent tissues. TCRdb reanalysed the multiplex PCR reads using MiXCR and keeps one entry per CDR3 protein. The repertoire includes under 150,000 distinct CDR3 sequences, 15% to 20% of them detected once, and 3% to 4% sits in the top ten. Germline lookup yields CDR1 SGHTA and CDR2 FQGNSA. The length of the CDR3 is 16 residues. J lost 2 bases, V lost 5 bases, and 4 bases had no gene match.

V is TRBV7-2 and J is TRBJ2-3; 13 bases align to TRBD2. The clonotype comes from a female donor with breast cancer. Some clones in this sample may be carry-over from other donors' samples. The sequenced sample consisted of axillary lymph node tissue. The CDR3 DNA reads TGTGCCAGCAGCCTGGGACTAGCGGGGACCACAGATACGCAGTATTTT. Translating gives CASSLGLAGTTDTQYF.